This TCR beta chain originates from a study of T cells in Graves' hyperthyroidism and ophthalmopathy. Overall study results and limits: Among clonotypes expanded in thyroid above 0.001, most were also found in blood.

This clonotype was seen ten or more times. Antigen unknown. This CDR3 is built from 13 residues. Per germline, CDR1 LNHDA and CDR2 SQIVND (reference sequence). Trimming shortened V by 8 bases and J by 3 bases, and 10 bases separated the two germline ends. There were TCR beta CDR3 regions amplified from RNA transcripts. During a first-round RT-PCR of the TCR CDR3, the HTBI primer set was used. TCRdb re-called the multiplex PCR reads through MiXCR, storing one row per CDR3 protein. The sample contains about 680,000 distinct CDR3 sequences, roughly a third of which appear only once. Thyroid ultrasound, orbital computed tomography, clinical symptoms, and serum thyroxine and TRAb underpinned diagnoses.

This clonotype was obtained from a middle-aged woman with Graves' hyperthyroidism. This chain links TRBV19 with TRBJ1-4, with D uncertain. Sequenced input: blood. For the CDR3, the DNA is TGTGCCAGTCTACGAGCGTCTAATGAAAAACTGTTTTTT. Translating it yields CASLRASNEKLFF. Supplemented by reference TRBV19 and TRBJ1-4, the full variable domain reads DGGITQSPKYLFRKEGQNVTLSCEQNLNHDAMYWYRQDPGQGLRLIYYSQIVNDFQKGDIAEGYSVSREKKESFPLTVTSAQKNPTAFYLCASLRASNEKLFFGSGTQLSVL.